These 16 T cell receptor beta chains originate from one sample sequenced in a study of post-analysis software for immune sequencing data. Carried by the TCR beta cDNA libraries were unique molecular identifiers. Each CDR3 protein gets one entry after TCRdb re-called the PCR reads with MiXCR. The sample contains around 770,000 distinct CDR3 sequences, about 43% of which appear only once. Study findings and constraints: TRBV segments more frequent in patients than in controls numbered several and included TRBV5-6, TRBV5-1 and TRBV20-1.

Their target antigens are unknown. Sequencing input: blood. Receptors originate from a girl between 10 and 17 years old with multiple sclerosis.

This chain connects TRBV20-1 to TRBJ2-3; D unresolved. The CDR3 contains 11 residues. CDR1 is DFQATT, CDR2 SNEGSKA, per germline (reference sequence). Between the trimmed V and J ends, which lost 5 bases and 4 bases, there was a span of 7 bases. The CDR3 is CSASLADTQYF. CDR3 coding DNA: TGCAGTGCTTCGCTGGCAGATACGCAGTATTTT.

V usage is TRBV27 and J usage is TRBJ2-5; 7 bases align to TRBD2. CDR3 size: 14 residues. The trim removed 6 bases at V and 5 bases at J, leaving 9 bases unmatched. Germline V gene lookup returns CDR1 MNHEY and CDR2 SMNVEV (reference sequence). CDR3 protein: CASRQTSSRETQYF. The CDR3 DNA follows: TGTGCCAGCAGACAGACTAGCAGCAGGGAGACCCAGTACTTC.

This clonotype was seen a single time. The CDR3, as DNA: TGTGCCAGCAGGGCGGGAGGGCATGAAGCTTTCTTT. The encoded protein is CASRAGGHEAFF. V usage is TRBV12-3 or TRBV12-4 and J usage is TRBJ1-1; D not certain. This CDR3 is 12 amino acids long. The ends were cut back, 6 bases at V and 7 bases at J, with 12 bases in the middle.

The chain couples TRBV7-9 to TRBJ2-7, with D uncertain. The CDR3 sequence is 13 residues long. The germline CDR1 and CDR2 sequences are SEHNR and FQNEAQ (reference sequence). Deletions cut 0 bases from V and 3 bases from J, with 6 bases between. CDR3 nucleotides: TGTGCCAGCAGCTTAGCTACCCGCTACGAGCAGTACTTC. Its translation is CASSLATRYEQYF.

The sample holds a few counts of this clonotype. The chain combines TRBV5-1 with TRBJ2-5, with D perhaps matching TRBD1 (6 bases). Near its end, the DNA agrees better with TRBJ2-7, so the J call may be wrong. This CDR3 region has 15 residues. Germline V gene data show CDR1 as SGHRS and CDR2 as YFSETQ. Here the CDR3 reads CASSLEGGRDNEQYF. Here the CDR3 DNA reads TGCGCCAGCAGCTTGGAAGGGGGAAGGGACAACGAGCAGTACTTC.

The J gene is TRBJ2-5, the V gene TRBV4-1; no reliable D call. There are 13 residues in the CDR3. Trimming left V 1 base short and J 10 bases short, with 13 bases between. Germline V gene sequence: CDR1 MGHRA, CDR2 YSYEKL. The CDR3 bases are TGCGCCAGCAGCCAAGGAATTGGCAGGAACCAGTACTTC. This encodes CASSQGIGRNQYF.

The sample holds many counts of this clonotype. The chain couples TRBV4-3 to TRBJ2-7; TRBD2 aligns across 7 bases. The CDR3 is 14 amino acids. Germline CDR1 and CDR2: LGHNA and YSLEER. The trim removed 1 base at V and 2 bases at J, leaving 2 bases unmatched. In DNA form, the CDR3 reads TGCGCCAGCAGCCAAGTACGGGGGGCCTACGAGCAGTACTTC. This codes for CASSQVRGAYEQYF.

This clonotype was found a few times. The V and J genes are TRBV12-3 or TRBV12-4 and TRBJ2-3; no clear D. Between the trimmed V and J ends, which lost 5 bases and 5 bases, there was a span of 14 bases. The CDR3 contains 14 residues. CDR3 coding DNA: TGTGCCAGCAGTCCCCGGGCTTTGGGAGATACGCAGTATTTT. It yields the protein CASSPRALGDTQYF.

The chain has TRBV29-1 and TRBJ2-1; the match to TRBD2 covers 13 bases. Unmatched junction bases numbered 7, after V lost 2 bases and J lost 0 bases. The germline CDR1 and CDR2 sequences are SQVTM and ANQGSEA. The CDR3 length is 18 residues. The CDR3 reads CSVELTSGRASSYNEQFF. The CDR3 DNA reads TGCAGCGTTGAATTAACTAGCGGGAGGGCAAGCTCCTACAATGAGCAGTTCTTC.

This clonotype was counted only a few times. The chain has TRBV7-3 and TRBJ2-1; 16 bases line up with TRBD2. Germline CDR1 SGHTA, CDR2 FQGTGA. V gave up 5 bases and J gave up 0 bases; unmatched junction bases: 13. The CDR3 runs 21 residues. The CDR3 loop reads CASSPRGAGLAGGSSYNEQFF. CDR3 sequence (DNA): TGTGCCAGCAGCCCAAGGGGGGCGGGACTAGCGGGAGGGAGCTCCTACAATGAGCAGTTCTTC.

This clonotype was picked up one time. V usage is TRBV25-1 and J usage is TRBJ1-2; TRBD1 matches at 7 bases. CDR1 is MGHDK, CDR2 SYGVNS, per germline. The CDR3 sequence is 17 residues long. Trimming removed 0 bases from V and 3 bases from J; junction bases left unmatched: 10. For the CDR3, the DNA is TGTGCCAGCAGTGAATATGGAGCCGTAACAGGGGACTATGGCTACACCTTC. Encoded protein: CASSEYGAVTGDYGYTF.

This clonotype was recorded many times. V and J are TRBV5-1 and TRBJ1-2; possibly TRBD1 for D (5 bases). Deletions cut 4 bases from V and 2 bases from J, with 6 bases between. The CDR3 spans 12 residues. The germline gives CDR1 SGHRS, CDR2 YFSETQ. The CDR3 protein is CASSRDNYGYTF. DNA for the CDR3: TGCGCCAGCAGCAGGGACAACTATGGCTACACCTTC. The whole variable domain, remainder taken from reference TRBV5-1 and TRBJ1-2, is KAGVTQTPRYLIKTRGQQVTLSCSPISGHRSVSWYQQTPGQGLQFLFEYFSETQRNKGNFPGRFSGRQFSNSRSEMNVSTLELGDSALYLCASSRDNYGYTFGSGTRLTVV.

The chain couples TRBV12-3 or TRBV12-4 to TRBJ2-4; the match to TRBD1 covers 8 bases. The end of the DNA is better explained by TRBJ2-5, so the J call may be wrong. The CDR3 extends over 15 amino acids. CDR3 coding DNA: TGTGCCAGCAGTCCCGGACAGGGAAAGAGGGAGACCCAGTACTTC. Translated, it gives CASSPGQGKRETQYF.

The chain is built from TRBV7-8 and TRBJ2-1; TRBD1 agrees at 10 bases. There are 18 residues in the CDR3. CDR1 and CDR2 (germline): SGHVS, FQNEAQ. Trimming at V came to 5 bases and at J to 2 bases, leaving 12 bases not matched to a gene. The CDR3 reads CASSPTPTDRGPYNEQFF. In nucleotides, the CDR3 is TGTGCCAGCAGCCCAACACCTACTGACAGGGGGCCCTACAATGAGCAGTTCTTC.

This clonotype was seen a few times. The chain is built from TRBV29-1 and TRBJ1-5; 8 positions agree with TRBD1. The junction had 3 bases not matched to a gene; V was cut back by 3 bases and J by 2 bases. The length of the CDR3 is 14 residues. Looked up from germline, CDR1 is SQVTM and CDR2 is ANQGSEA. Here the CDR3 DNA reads TGCAGCGTTGAGACAGGGGTTGGCAATCAGCCCCAGCATTTT. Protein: CSVETGVGNQPQHF. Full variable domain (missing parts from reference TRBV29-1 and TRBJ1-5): SAVISQKPSRDICQRGTSLTIQCQVDSQVTMMFWYRQQPGQSLTLIATANQGSEATYESGFVIDKFPISRPNLTFSTLTVSNMSPEDSSIYLCSVETGVGNQPQHFGDGTRLSIL.

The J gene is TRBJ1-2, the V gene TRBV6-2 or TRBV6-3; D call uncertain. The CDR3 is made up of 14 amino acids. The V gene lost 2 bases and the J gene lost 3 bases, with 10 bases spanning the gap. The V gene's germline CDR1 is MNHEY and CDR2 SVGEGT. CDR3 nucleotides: TGTGCCAGCAGTTACGCTGGGTCCTACTATGGCTACACCTTC. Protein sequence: CASSYAGSYYGYTF.